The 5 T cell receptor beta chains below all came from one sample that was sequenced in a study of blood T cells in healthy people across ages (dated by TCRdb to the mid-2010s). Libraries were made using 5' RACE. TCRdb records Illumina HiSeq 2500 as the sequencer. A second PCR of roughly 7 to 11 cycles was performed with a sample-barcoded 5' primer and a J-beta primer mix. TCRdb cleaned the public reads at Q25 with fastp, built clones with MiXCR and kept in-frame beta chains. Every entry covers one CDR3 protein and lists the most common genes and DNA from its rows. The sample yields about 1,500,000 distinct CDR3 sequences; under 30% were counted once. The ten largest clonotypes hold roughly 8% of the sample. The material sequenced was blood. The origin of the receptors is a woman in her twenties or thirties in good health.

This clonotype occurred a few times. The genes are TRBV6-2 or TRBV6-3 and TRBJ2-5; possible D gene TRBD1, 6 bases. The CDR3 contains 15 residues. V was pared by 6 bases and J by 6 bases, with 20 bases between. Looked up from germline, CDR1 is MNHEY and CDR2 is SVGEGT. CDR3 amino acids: CASRHPGQGEKTQYF. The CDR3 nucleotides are TGTGCCAGCAGACATCCGGGACAAGGAGAAAAGACCCAGTACTTC.

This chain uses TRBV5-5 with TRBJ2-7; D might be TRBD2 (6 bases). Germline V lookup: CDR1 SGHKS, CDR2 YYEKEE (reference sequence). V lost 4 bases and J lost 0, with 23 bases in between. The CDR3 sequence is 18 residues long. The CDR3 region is CASSHAIGTSRNSYEQYF. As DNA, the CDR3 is TGTGCCAGCAGCCACGCAATCGGGACTTCCCGTAACTCCTACGAGCAGTACTTC.

The CDR3 DNA follows: TGTGCCACCAGCAGAGGAACGGCGAACACCGGGGAGCTGTTTTTT. Translating it yields CATSRGTANTGELFF. The chain is built from TRBV15 and TRBJ2-2; D unclear. The CDR3 extends over 15 amino acids. Germline V lookup: CDR1 LNHNV, CDR2 YYDKDF (reference sequence). V was cut by 1 base and J by 0 bases, with 6 bases left in between.

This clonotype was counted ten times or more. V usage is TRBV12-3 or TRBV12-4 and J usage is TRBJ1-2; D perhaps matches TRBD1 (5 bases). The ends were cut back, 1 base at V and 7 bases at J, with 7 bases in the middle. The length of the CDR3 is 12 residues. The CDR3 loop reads CASSLVQGGYTF. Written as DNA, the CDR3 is TGTGCCAGCAGTTTAGTCCAGGGTGGCTACACCTTC.

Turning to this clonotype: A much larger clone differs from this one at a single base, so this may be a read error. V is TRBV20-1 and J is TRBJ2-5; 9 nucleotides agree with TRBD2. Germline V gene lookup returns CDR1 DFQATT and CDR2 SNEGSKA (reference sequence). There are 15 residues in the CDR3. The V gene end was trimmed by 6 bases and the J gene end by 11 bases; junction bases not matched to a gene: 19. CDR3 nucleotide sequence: TGCAGTGCCATTTCCACAGCGGGGGGTTTGAACGGGCAGTACTTC. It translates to CSAISTAGGLNGQYF.